These T cell receptor beta chains were read from a single sample in a study of blood T cells in healthy people across ages. TCRdb passed the 5' RACE reads through MiXCR, listing each CDR3 protein once. The data show around 700,000 distinct CDR3 sequences, with 25% seen just once and under 10% held by the top ten. The sample was also reused in another study, on T cells of mothers and their children.

Sequencing was performed on blood. The receptors stem from a boy aged 5 to 17 in good health. The CDR3 runs from the conserved cysteine through the conserved F or W. The D gene is left open where the match is weak. Size is omitted from some rows. Given values are once, few, many or a class for expanded clones.

d_call j_call v_call clone_size cdr3_aa cdr3_nt
- TRBJ1-5 TRBV2 - CASSVEDNQPQHF TGTGCCAGCAGTGTAGAGGACAATCAGCCCCAGCATTTT
TRBD2 TRBJ2-7 TRBV27 - CASSFASGRDEQYF TGTGCCAGCAGTTTTGCTAGCGGGAGAGACGAGCAGTACTTC
- TRBJ2-3 TRBV29-1 - CSVAGTSTDTQYF TGCAGCGTTGCGGGGACTAGCACAGATACGCAGTATTTT
- TRBJ2-1 TRBV6-5 - CASSSDSWSSYNEQFF TGTGCCAGCAGTTCGGACTCCTGGAGCTCCTACAATGAGCAGTTCTTC
TRBD1 TRBJ1-1 TRBV20-1 - CSAGQGESTEAFF TGCAGTGCCGGACAGGGAGAGAGCACTGAAGCTTTCTTT
TRBD1 TRBJ2-3 TRBV7-3 - CASSLFVFEGAGDTQYF TGTGCCAGCAGCTTATTTGTCTTTGAGGGGGCTGGAGATACGCAGTATTTT
- TRBJ2-5 TRBV15 few CATSRPGRETQYF TGTGCCACCAGCAGACCAGGACGGGAGACCCAGTACTTC
TRBD2 TRBJ2-3 TRBV9 - CASSVELARTDTQYF TGTGCCAGCAGCGTAGAACTAGCGAGAACAGATACGCAGTATTTT
TRBD2 TRBJ2-7 TRBV7-2 - CASSSNTSGKVYEQYF TGTGCCAGCAGCTCGAATACTAGCGGGAAAGTATACGAGCAGTACTTC
- TRBJ2-7 TRBV20-1 few CSARRPLSYEQYF TGCAGTGCTAGAAGGCCCTTATCTTACGAGCAGTACTTC
- TRBJ2-1 TRBV20-1 - CSARDVATLGSEQFF TGCAGTGCTAGAGATGTGGCTACCCTGGGATCTGAGCAGTTCTTC
TRBD2 TRBJ2-4 TRBV12-3/TRBV12-4 - CASSQSNTEGTSGSSVNIQYF TGTGCCAGCAGTCAGAGTAACACTGAGGGGACTAGCGGGAGTAGTGTGAACATTCAGTACTTC
TRBD1 TRBJ1-4 TRBV6-1 - CASSGPGQGYEKPFF TGTGCCAGCAGTGGTCCGGGACAGGGGTACGAAAAACCGTTTTTT
- TRBJ2-5 TRBV7-7 - CASSLGTVETQYF TGTGCTAGCAGCTTAGGGACGGTCGAGACCCAGTACTTC
TRBD1 TRBJ2-7 TRBV3-1 few CANRPTGGYEQYF TGTGCCAACAGACCGACAGGGGGTTACGAGCAGTACTTC
TRBD2 TRBJ2-2 TRBV29-1 few CSVNTGGTGELFF TGCAGCGTTAATACGGGAGGCACCGGGGAGCTGTTTTTT
TRBD1 TRBJ1-3 TRBV5-6 few CASSWGQNPGNTIYF TGTGCCAGCAGCTGGGGACAGAACCCTGGAAACACCATATATTTT
TRBD1 TRBJ2-3 TRBV20-1 - CSAQPGQGFADTQYF TGCAGTGCTCAACCGGGACAGGGTTTCGCAGATACGCAGTATTTT
- TRBJ2-6 TRBV29-1 few CSVGTDSGANVLTF TGCAGCGTCGGGACTGACTCTGGGGCCAACGTCCTGACTTTC
- TRBJ2-2 TRBV28 - CASSLDASEMIYTGELFF TGTGCCAGCAGTTTAGATGCTAGCGAGATGATATACACCGGGGAGCTGTTTTTT
- TRBJ2-2 TRBV7-2 - CASSLSPLGTGELFF TGTGCCAGCAGCTTATCCCCCCTTGGCACCGGGGAGCTGTTTTTT
- TRBJ1-1 TRBV7-9 - CASSILGPNTEAFF TGTGCCAGCAGCATCCTGGGGCCGAACACTGAAGCTTTCTTT
- TRBJ1-6 TRBV19 - CASSTQPGTNSPLHF TGTGCCAGTAGTACCCAACCGGGCACCAATTCACCCCTCCACTTT
TRBD2 TRBJ2-4 TRBV4-2 few CASSQEPSGGAEAKNIQYF TGTGCCAGCAGCCAAGAACCTAGCGGGGGGGCAGAAGCCAAAAACATTCAGTACTTC
TRBD1 TRBJ2-1 TRBV24-1 few CATSDLGDRGNEQFF TGTGCCACCAGTGATCTGGGGGACAGGGGAAATGAGCAGTTCTTC
TRBD2 TRBJ2-1 TRBV11-1 - CASSLVGKRGGPDKRYNEQFF TGTGCCAGCAGCTTAGTTGGGAAGCGGGGGGGCCCGGATAAGCGGTACAATGAGCAGTTCTTC
- TRBJ2-7 TRBV10-3 - CAISERNGLPYEQYF TGTGCCATCAGTGAGCGCAACGGGCTTCCCTACGAGCAGTACTTC
TRBD2 TRBJ2-5 TRBV4-1 few CASSQSLAGARETQYF TGCGCCAGCAGCCAAAGTTTAGCGGGGGCCCGGGAGACCCAGTACTTC
TRBD2 TRBJ2-5 TRBV3-1 few CASSQLSGAETQYF TGTGCCAGCAGCCAATTAAGCGGGGCGGAGACCCAGTACTTC
- TRBJ2-4 TRBV21-1 few CASSTGGAKNIQYF TGTGCCAGCAGCACAGGGGGAGCCAAAAACATTCAGTACTTC
- TRBJ2-4 TRBV28 - CASSWFLSEQLAKNIQYF TGTGCCAGCAGCTGGTTTCTAAGCGAACAACTAGCCAAAAACATTCAGTACTTC
- TRBJ2-7 TRBV29-1 few CSVSMLDRSSYEQYF TGCAGCGTCTCGATGCTGGACAGAAGCTCCTACGAGCAGTACTTC
TRBD2 TRBJ2-5 TRBV20-1 few CSATIYLAGEVETQYF TGCAGTGCTACTATTTACCTAGCGGGGGAAGTAGAGACCCAGTACTTC
TRBD1 TRBJ2-7 TRBV11-2 few CASSLGQISYEQYF TGTGCCAGCAGCTTGGGACAGATCTCCTACGAGCAGTACTTC
- TRBJ2-3 TRBV29-1 - CSVKTLAVSDTQYF TGCAGCGTGAAGACTTTAGCGGTTTCAGATACGCAGTATTTT
TRBD2 TRBJ2-1 TRBV20-1 few CSALAGSSYNEQFF TGCAGTGCCCTAGCGGGGAGCTCCTACAATGAGCAGTTCTTC
- TRBJ2-7 TRBV7-8 few CASSLRFYEQYF TGTGCCAGCAGCTTAAGGTTCTACGAGCAGTACTTC